These 8 T cell receptor beta chains came from one sample sequenced in a study of monozygotic twins with inflammatory bowel disease. TCRdb re-called the 5' RACE reads and catalogs CDR3 proteins one per entry, DNA excluded. This sample's table has around 450,000 distinct CDR3 sequences. Sequencing was performed on blood. The source of these receptors is a human donor with ulcerative colitis or Crohn's disease, or a healthy co-twin of an affected twin (not recorded which).

The chain links TRBV24-1 to TRBJ2-7. Germline CDR1 and CDR2: KGHDR and SFDVKD. The CDR3 has 15 residues. CDR3 residues: CATSDSSAGVYEQYF.

The chain carries TRBV9 and TRBJ2-1; there is no DNA to check the TCRdb D call of TRBD1. Germline assignment: CDR1 SGDLS and CDR2 YYNGEE. The CDR3 length is 13 residues. CDR3 loop: CASSVIQGSEQFF.

This CDR3 reads CASSLGGRSSGNTIYF. The chain joins TRBV5-1 to TRBJ1-3; the D call of TRBD1 rests on TCRdb alone, since no DNA is present to check it. This CDR3 contains 16 residues. In germline, CDR1 is SGHRS, CDR2 YFSETQ.

CDR3 protein: CAVEDRQLVGYTF. V and J are TRBV6-8 and TRBJ1-2; as DNA is missing, the TRBD1 call by TCRdb cannot be tested. The CDR3 length is 13 residues. The germline gives CDR1 MNHGY, CDR2 SAAAGT.

This chain joins TRBV7-2 and TRBJ1-1. Germline-derived CDR1 and CDR2 are SGHTA and FQGNSA. The CDR3 length is 13 residues. The CDR3: CASSPRDPAEAFF.

The chain recombines TRBV7-8 with TRBJ1-1. This CDR3 has 13 amino acids. Looked up from germline, CDR1 is SGHVS and CDR2 is FQNEAQ. The CDR3 region is CASSLTQNTEAFF.

The CDR3 reads CASSSLAGEGYTQYF. The V call is TRBV28, the J call TRBJ2-3; the TCRdb call, TRBD2, lacks DNA for checking. Germline-derived CDR1 and CDR2 are MDHEN and SYDVKM. This CDR3 is 15 amino acids long.

The rearrangement uses TRBV15 and TRBJ2-1; TCRdb's D call, TRBD1, is unchecked because there is no DNA. The germline CDR1 and CDR2 sequences are LNHNV and YYDKDF (reference sequence). The CDR3 is made up of 12 amino acids. CDR3 residues: CATSDRGDEQFF.